Here is one TCR beta chain with its context. Recruitment covered under 25 US areas and drew participants whose ages spanned roughly 18 to 100 years. Cohort allocation depended upon clinical history that participants reported. Resolution of symptoms, clearance, or two negative PCRs was present in recovered Cohort 3 donors. The table came from immunoSEQ multiplex PCR; TCRdb's copy has only in-frame clones and leaves some out. This table has fewer than 400,000 clones, nearly 90% appearing once. The data were obtained in a study of blood T cell repertoires in COVID-19. Turning to the study itself: The cDNA or gDNA used as material had been derived from T cells, B-cell-depleted T cells, or PBMCs.

V dropped 4 bases and J dropped 4 bases, with 17 bases sitting between them. Germline CDR1 and CDR2: SGDLS and YYNGEE. This CDR3 is 15 amino acids long. The chain employs TRBV9 and TRBJ1-2; the D gene is possibly TRBD1 (5 bases). Sequencing was carried out using PBMCs or T cells enriched from blood (not recorded which). The source of this sequence is a woman aged 30 to 39 who had recovered from COVID-19. Written as DNA, the CDR3 is TGTGCCAGCAGCCCCTCGACAGTCGGCTCCTATGGCTACACCTTC. Its translation is CASSPSTVGSYGYTF.